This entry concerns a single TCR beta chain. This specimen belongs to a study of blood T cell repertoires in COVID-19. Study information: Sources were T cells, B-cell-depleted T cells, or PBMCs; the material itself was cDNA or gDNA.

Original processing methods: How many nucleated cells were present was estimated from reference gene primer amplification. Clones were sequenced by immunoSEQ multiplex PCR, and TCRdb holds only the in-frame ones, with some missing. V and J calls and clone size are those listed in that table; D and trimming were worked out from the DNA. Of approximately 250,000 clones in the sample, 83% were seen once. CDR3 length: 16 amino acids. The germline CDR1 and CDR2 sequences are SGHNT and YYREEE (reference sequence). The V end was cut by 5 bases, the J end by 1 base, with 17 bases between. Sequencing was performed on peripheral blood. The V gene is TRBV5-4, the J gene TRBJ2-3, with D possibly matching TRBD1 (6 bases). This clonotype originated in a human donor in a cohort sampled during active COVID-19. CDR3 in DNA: TGTGCCAGCAGTCCCTTACAGGGTAGGGGCACAGATACGCAGTATTTT. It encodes CASSPLQGRGTDTQYF.